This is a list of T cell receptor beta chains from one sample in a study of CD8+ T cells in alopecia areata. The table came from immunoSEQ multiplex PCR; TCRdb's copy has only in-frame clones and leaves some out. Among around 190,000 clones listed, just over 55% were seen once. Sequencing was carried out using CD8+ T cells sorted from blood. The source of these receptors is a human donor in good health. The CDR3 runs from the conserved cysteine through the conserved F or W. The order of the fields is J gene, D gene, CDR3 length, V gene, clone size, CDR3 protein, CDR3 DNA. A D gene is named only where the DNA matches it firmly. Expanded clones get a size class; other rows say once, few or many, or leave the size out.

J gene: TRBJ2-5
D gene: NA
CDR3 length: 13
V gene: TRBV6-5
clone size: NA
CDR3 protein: CASAPSEAETQYF
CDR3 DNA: TGTGCCAGCGCGCCGTCAGAGGCGGAGACCCAGTACTTC

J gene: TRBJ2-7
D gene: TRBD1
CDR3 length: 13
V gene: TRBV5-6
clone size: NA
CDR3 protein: CASSYSGGDEQYF
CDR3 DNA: TGTGCCAGCAGTTATTCAGGGGGCGACGAGCAGTACTTC

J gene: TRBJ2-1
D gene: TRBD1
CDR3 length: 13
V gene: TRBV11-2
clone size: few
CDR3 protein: CASSHAGTEVGFF
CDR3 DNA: TGTGCCAGCAGCCACGCCGGGACAGAGGTAGGCTTCTTC

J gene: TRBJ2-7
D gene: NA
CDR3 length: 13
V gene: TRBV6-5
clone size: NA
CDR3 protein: CASRSEVPFEQYF
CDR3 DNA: TGTGCCAGTAGGTCGGAAGTCCCATTCGAGCAGTACTTC

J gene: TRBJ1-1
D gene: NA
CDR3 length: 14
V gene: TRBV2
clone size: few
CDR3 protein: CASSPSSGGTEAFF
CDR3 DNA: TGTGCCAGCAGCCCTTCTTCGGGGGGGACTGAAGCTTTCTTT

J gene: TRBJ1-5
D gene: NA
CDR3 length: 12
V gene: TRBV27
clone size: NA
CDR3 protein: CASSIMGQPQHF
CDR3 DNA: TGTGCCAGCAGTATTATGGGGCAGCCCCAGCATTTT

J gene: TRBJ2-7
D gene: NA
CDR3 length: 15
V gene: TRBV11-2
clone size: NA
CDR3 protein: CASSLDLAPPREQYF
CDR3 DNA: TGTGCCAGCAGCTTAGACCTAGCTCCCCCGCGGGAGCAGTACTTC

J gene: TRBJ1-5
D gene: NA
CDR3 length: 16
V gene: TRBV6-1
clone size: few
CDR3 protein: CASSDSPGLSNQPQHF
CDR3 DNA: TGTGCCAGCAGTGATTCACCGGGACTCAGCAATCAGCCCCAGCATTTT

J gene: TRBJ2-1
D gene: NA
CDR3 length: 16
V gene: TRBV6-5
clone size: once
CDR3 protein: CASSSDGTPLYNEQFF
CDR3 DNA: TGTGCCAGCAGTTCAGACGGGACCCCTCTTTACAATGAGCAGTTCTTC

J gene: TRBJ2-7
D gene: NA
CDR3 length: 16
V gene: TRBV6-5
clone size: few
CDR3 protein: CASSYSRQPLSYEQYF
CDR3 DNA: TGTGCCAGCAGTTACTCCCGACAGCCCCTCTCCTACGAGCAGTACTTC

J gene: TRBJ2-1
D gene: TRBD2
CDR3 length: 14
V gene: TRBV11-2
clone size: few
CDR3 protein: CASGGAGAYNEQFF
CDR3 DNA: TGTGCCAGCGGTGGGGCGGGGGCCTACAATGAGCAGTTCTTC

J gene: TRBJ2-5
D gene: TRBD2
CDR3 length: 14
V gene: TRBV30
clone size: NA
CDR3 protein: CAWSMTSGGETQYF
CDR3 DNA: TGTGCCTGGAGTATGACTAGCGGGGGAGAGACCCAGTACTTC

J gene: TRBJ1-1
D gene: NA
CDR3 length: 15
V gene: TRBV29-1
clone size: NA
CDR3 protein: CSVAWSGEVNTEAFF
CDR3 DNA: TGCAGCGTTGCATGGTCAGGGGAAGTGAACACTGAAGCTTTCTTT

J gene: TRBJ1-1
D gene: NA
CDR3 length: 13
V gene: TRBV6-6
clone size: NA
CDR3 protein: CASSSKLSAEAFF
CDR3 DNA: TGTGCCAGCAGTTCAAAACTCAGCGCTGAAGCTTTCTTT

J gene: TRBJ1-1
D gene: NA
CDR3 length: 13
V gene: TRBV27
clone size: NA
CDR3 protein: CASSLKGNTEAFF
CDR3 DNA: TGTGCCAGCAGTCTAAAGGGGAACACTGAAGCTTTCTTT

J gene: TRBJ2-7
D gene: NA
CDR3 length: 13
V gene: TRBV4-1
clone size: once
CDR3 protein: CASSQELSDEQYF
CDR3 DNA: TGCGCCAGCAGCCAAGAACTAAGTGACGAGCAGTACTTC

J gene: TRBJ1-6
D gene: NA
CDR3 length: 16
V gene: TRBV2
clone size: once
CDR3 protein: CASSEVVLTGNSPLHF
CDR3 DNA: TGTGCCAGCAGTGAAGTGGTTCTAACCGGAAATTCACCCCTCCACTTT

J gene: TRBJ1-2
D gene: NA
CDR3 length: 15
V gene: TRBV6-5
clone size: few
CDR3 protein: CASSYPKEGGQGYTF
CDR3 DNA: TGTGCCAGCAGTTACCCGAAGGAGGGAGGGCAAGGCTACACCTTC

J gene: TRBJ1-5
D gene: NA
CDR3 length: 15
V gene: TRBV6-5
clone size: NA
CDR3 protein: CASIYGMGRDQPQHF
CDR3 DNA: TGTGCCAGCATCTACGGGATGGGAAGAGATCAGCCCCAGCATTTT

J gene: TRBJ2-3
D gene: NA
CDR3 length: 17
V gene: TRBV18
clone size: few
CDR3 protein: CASSPPGGPGRTDTQYF
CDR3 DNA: TGTGCCAGCTCACCACCGGGGGGGCCGGGTCGCACAGATACGCAGTATTTT

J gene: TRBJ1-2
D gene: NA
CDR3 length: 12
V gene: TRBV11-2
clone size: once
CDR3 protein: CASSLDNYGYTF
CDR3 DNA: TGTGCCAGCAGCTTAGACAACTATGGCTACACCTTC

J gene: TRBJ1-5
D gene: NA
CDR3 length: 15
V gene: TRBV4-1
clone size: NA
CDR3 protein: CASSQDPGMDQPQHF
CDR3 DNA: TGCGCCAGCAGCCAGGATCCAGGGATGGATCAGCCCCAGCATTTT

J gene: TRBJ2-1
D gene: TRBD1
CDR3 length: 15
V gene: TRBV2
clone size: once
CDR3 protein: CASSDPRQGYNEQFF
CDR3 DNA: TGTGCCAGCAGTGACCCGCGACAGGGTTACAATGAGCAGTTCTTC

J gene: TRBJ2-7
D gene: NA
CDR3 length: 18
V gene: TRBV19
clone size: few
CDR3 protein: CASAPIGQGVRDAYEQYF
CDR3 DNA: TGTGCCAGTGCCCCAATTGGGCAGGGAGTAAGGGACGCCTACGAGCAGTACTTC

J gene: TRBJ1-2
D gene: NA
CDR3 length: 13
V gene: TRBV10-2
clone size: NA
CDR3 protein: CASSPGPVHGYTF
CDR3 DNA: TGCGCCAGCAGTCCCGGACCCGTCCATGGCTACACCTTC

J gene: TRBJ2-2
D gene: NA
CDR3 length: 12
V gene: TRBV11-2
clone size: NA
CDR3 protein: CASSSNTGELFF
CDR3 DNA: TGTGCCAGCAGCTCCAACACCGGGGAGCTGTTTTTT

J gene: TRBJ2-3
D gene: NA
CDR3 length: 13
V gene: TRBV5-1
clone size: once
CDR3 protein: CASSLSLVDTQYF
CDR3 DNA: TGCGCCAGCAGCTTGTCCTTGGTAGATACGCAGTATTTT

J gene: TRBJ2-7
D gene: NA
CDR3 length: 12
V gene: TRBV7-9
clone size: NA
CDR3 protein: CASSRRTGEQYF
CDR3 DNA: TGTGCCAGCAGTCGCCGCACCGGGGAGCAGTACTTC

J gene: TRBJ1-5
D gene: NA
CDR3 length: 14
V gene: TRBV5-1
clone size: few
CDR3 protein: CASSLAGTNQPQHF
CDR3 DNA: TGCGCCAGCAGCTTGGCAGGGACCAATCAGCCCCAGCATTTT

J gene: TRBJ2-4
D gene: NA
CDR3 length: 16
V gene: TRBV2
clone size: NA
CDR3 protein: CASGGKQPLAKNIQYF
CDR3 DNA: TGTGCCAGCGGAGGGAAACAGCCACTAGCCAAAAACATTCAGTACTTC

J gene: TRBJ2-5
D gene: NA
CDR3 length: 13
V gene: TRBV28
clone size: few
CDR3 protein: CASSSQGWETQYF
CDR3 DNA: TGTGCCAGCAGTTCACAGGGTTGGGAGACCCAGTACTTC

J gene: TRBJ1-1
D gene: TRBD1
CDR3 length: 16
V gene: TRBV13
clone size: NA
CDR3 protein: CASSPQDRGLDTEAFF
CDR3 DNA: TGTGCCAGCAGCCCTCAGGACAGGGGATTGGACACTGAAGCTTTCTTT

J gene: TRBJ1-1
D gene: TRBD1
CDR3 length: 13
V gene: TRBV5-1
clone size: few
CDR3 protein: CASSWTGDTEAFF
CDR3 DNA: TGCGCCAGCAGCTGGACAGGGGACACTGAAGCTTTCTTT

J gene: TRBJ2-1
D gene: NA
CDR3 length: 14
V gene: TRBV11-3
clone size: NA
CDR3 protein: CASSASGLYNEQFF
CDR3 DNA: TGTGCCAGCAGTGCCTCCGGCCTTTACAATGAGCAGTTCTTC

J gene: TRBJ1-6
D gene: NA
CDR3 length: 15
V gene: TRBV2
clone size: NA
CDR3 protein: CASSETGQDNSPLHF
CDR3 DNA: TGTGCCAGCAGTGAAACGGGACAAGATAATTCACCCCTCCACTTT

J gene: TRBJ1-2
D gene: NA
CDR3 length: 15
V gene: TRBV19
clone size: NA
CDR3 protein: CASIDLLGVRDGYTF
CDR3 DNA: TGTGCCAGTATCGACCTACTTGGAGTAAGAGATGGCTACACCTTC

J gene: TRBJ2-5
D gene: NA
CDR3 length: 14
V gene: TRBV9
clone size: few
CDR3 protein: CASSVVVNSETQYF
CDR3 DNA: TGTGCCAGCAGCGTAGTGGTGAATTCGGAGACCCAGTACTTC

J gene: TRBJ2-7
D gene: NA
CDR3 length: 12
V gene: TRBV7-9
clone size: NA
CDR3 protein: CASSSIPYEQYF
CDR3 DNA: TGTGCCAGCAGTTCAATCCCCTACGAGCAGTACTTC

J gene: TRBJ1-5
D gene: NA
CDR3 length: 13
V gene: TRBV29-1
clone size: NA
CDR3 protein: CSAEVGGNQPQHF
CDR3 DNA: TGCAGCGCCGAAGTTGGGGGGAATCAGCCCCAGCATTTT

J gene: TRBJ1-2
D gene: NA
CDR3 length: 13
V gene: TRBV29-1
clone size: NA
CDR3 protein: CSVELSGNYGYTF
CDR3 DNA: TGCAGCGTTGAATTATCAGGGAACTATGGCTACACCTTC

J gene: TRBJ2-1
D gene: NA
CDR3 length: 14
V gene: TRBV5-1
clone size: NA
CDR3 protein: CASSFLGVGNEQFF
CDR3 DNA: TGCGCCAGCAGCTTCCTGGGGGTGGGCAATGAGCAGTTCTTC

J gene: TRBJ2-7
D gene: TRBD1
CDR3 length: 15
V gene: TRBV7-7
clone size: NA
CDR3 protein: CASSPAPGGRYEQYF
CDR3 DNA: TGTGCCAGCAGCCCAGCCCCAGGGGGCAGGTACGAGCAGTACTTC

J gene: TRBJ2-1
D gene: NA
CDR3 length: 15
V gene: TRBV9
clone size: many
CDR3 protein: CASSVESGTYNEQFF
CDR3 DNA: TGTGCCAGCAGCGTAGAGTCTGGGACCTACAATGAGCAGTTCTTC

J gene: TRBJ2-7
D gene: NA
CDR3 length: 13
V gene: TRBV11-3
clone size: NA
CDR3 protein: CASSDVSGIEQYF
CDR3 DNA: TGTGCCAGCAGCGACGTTTCAGGCATCGAGCAGTACTTC

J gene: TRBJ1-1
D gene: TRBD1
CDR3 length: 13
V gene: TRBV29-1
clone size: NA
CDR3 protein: CSAKDRLDPEAFF
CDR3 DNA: TGCAGCGCTAAGGACAGGTTGGATCCTGAAGCTTTCTTT

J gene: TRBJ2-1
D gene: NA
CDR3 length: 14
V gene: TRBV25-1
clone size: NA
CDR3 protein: CASSEYRGGHEQFF
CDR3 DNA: TGTGCCAGCAGTGAATACCGAGGAGGGCATGAGCAGTTCTTC

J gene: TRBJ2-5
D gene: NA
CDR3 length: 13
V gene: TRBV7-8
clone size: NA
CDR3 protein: CASSQPPGETQYF
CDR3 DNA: TGTGCCAGCAGCCAACCGCCAGGGGAGACCCAGTACTTC

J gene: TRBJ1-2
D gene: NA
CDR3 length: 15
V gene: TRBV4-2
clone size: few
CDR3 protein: CASSQVWGRGYGYTF
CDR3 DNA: TGTGCCAGCAGCCAAGTTTGGGGGCGAGGCTATGGCTACACCTTC

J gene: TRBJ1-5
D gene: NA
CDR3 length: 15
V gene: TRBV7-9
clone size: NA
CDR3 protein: CASSARWETNQPQHF
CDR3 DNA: TGTGCCAGCAGCGCAAGGTGGGAGACCAATCAGCCCCAGCATTTT

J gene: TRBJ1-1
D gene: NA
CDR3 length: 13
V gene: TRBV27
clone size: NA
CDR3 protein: CASSLTGFGEAFF
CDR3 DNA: TGTGCCAGCAGTTTAACCGGGTTTGGTGAAGCTTTCTTT

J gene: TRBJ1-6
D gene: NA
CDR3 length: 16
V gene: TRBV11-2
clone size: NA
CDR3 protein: CASSPGWGTQNSPLHF
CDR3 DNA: TGTGCCAGCAGCCCCGGTTGGGGCACCCAGAATTCACCCCTCCACTTT

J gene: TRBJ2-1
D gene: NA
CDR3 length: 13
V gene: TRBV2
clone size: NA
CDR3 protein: CASSGARATEQFF
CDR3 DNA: TGTGCCAGCAGCGGGGCCAGGGCTACTGAGCAGTTCTTC

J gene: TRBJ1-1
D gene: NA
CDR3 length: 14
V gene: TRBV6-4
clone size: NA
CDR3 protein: CASSDSRRSTEAFF
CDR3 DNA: TGTGCCAGCAGTGACTCGAGGCGGAGCACTGAAGCTTTCTTT

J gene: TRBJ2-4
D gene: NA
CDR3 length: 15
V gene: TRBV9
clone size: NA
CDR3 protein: CASSDSGVAKNIQYF
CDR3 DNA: TGTGCCAGCAGCGATTCGGGGGTGGCCAAAAACATTCAGTACTTC

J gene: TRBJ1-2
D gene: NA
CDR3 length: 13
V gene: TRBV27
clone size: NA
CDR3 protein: CASSLLGKGGYTF
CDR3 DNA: TGTGCCAGCAGTTTACTAGGGAAGGGGGGCTACACCTTC